This T cell receptor (beta chain) was profiled in a study of spatial heterogeneity in lung cancer. Whole-study context: The count of detected beta-chain sequences consistently exceeded that of alpha-chain sequences.

TCRdb reprocessed the 5' RACE reads with MiXCR, giving one entry per CDR3 protein. The sample holds 75,000 to 85,000 distinct CDR3 sequences, approximately 20% seen once. Only a few counts were recorded for this clonotype. The CDR3 covers 15 residues. The germline V gene encodes CDR1 DFQATT and CDR2 SNEGSKA (reference sequence). V lost 0 bases to trimming and J lost 4 bases, with 13 bases between them. As to time point: sample taken at primary tumor resection. Frozen PBMC, nontumor lung or tumor provided whole RNA, which was sequenced unsorted. The receptor's source is a male donor with early-stage non-small cell lung cancer. This chain uses TRBV20-1 with TRBJ2-1, with D unclear. Sequenced material: PBMCs, taken at surgery. In DNA form, the CDR3 reads TGCAGTGCTAGAGATCTTGGCCCGTTATACAATGAGCAGTTCTTC. This codes for CSARDLGPLYNEQFF.